These T cell receptor beta chains were read from a single sample in a study of blood T cells in healthy people across ages. TCRdb passed the 5' RACE reads through MiXCR, listing each CDR3 protein once. In the table there are around 790,000 distinct CDR3 sequences, approximately 48% of which are singletons. Sequenced sample: blood. The receptors stem from a man aged 55 to 70 in good health. Each CDR3 is given with its conserved first and last residue. A D gene is named only where the DNA matches it firmly. Rows may omit the clone size; those that give it use once, few, many or a size class.

length	size	D	J	V	DNA	CDR3
14	.	.	TRBJ1-2	TRBV12-3/TRBV12-4	TGTGCCAGCAGTTTGGACAGCTTTAACTATGGCTACACCTTC	CASSLDSFNYGYTF
17	once	.	TRBJ1-5	TRBV7-9	TGTGCCAGCAGCTTACCCCCTGACAGGAATAGCAATCAGCCCCAGCATTTT	CASSLPPDRNSNQPQHF
15	once	.	TRBJ2-3	TRBV3-1	TGTGCCAGCAGCCAAGATCGTAGAAGCGGGGATACGCAGTATTTT	CASSQDRRSGDTQYF
16	few	TRBD1	TRBJ2-7	TRBV2	TGTGCCAGCAGTGATCCAAGCAGGGGGCCGACGAGCGAGCAGTACTTC	CASSDPSRGPTSEQYF
15	.	TRBD2	TRBJ2-5	TRBV6-2/TRBV6-3	TGTGCCAGCAGTTGTCCAGCGCGGGGGAAAGAGACCCAGTACTTC	CASSCPARGKETQYF
14	few	.	TRBJ2-1	TRBV6-6	TGTGCCAGCAGGCGACAGGGAGGATACAATGAGCAGTTCTTC	CASRRQGGYNEQFF
17	few	.	TRBJ1-4	TRBV4-3	TGCGCCAGCAGCCAAATAGGACGGGGGGTCTTTAATGAAAAACTGTTTTTT	CASSQIGRGVFNEKLFF
12	.	.	TRBJ2-7	TRBV29-1	TGCAGCGCCGTAAAAGGGGTCTACGAGCAGTACTTC	CSAVKGVYEQYF
17	few	.	TRBJ1-1	TRBV19	TGTGCCAGTAGCCGTGAAGGGACAAGAGGTGTTAACACTGAAGCTTTCTTT	CASSREGTRGVNTEAFF
16	.	TRBD2	TRBJ2-3	TRBV7-2	TGTGCCAGCAGCCTCTATAGCGGGGGGGCCTCAGATACGCAGTATTTT	CASSLYSGGASDTQYF
12	many	.	TRBJ2-3	TRBV7-2	TGTGCCAGCAGCTTGGGACCAGATACGCAGTATTTT	CASSLGPDTQYF
10	once	.	TRBJ2-7	TRBV7-8	TGTGGCGGCAGGTCCTACGAGCAGTACTTC	CGGRSYEQYF
19	.	TRBD2	TRBJ2-6	TRBV12-3/TRBV12-4	TGTGCCAGCAGTTCCCTCAGGACCGGGGGGAACTCTGGGGCCAACGTCCTGACTTTC	CASSSLRTGGNSGANVLTF
10	.	.	TRBJ1-1	TRBV29-1	TGCAGCGTTGTAGAAGGTGAAGCTTTCTTT	CSVVEGEAFF
12	few	.	TRBJ1-2	TRBV28	TGTGCCAGTTGGGAACTCCACTATGGCTACACCTTC	CASWELHYGYTF
16	.	.	TRBJ1-5	TRBV7-2	TGTGCCAGCAGCTTAATGGCAGCATATAGCAATCAGCCCCAGCATTTT	CASSLMAAYSNQPQHF
14	few	.	TRBJ2-4	TRBV7-9	TGTGCCAGCAGCTCACCGGGGGCCATCGACATTCAGTACTTC	CASSSPGAIDIQYF
15	.	TRBD1	TRBJ1-4	TRBV7-2	TGTGCCAGCAGGGACAGGGGGCGTCCGGGTGAAAAACTGTTTTTT	CASRDRGRPGEKLFF
17	.	TRBD2	TRBJ2-3	TRBV4-1	TGCGCCAGCAGCCCCCAAGGGACTAGCGGGTTCACAGATACGCAGTATTTT	CASSPQGTSGFTDTQYF
14	.	.	TRBJ2-3	TRBV18	TGTGCCAGCTCACCGGACGGGGGCACAGATACGCAGTATTTT	CASSPDGGTDTQYF
11	few	.	TRBJ2-1	TRBV12-3/TRBV12-4	TGTGCCAGCAGTTTACAGTATGAGCAGTTCTTC	CASSLQYEQFF
13	.	.	TRBJ1-5	TRBV20-1	TGCAGTGCTAGGGGGGGGTTCAATCAGCCCCAGCATTTT	CSARGGFNQPQHF
12	.	.	TRBJ1-1	TRBV14	TGTGCCAGCAGCCGGTGGAACACTGAAGCTTTCTTT	CASSRWNTEAFF
15	few	TRBD1	TRBJ1-5	TRBV12-3/TRBV12-4	TGTGCCAGCAGTTCCGGGACAGATAGCAATCAGCCCCAGCATTTT	CASSSGTDSNQPQHF
13	few	.	TRBJ2-3	TRBV12-3/TRBV12-4	TGTGCCAGCATGGCCCGTCGGGCGGATACGCAGTATTTT	CASMARRADTQYF